This TCR beta chain was sequenced for a study of blood T cell repertoires in COVID-19. Study information: The samples span acute and convalescent COVID-19 from the United States, Italy and Spain. T cells, B-cell-depleted T cells, or PBMCs provided the cDNA or gDNA that served as material.

The data were produced by immunoSEQ multiplex PCR, yet TCRdb's version contains in-frame clones alone and is incomplete. The sample includes about 180,000 clones, 88% seen only once; the top ten take 4% to 5%. This CDR3 is 12 amino acids long. Trimming pared 4 bases from V and 8 bases from J, leaving 12 bases between. Per germline, CDR1 SNHLY and CDR2 FYNNEI. The chain has TRBV2 and TRBJ2-7; D might be TRBD1 (6 bases). The sequenced sample was peripheral blood. The TCR sequence derives from a young woman with acute or convalescent COVID-19. The CDR3 DNA reads as TGTGCCAGCAGTGGGGACACCTTAAAGCAGTACTTC. Protein sequence: CASSGDTLKQYF.